These T cell receptor beta chains were read from a single sample in a study of T-cell memory formation after mild COVID-19. TCRdb passed the 5' RACE reads through MiXCR, listing each CDR3 protein once. The sample has roughly 450,000 distinct CDR3 sequences, 18% seen once; the top ten hold approximately 13%. The sample consisted of PBMCs or a T cell subset sorted from them (not recorded which). The receptors were gathered from an adult woman who had mild COVID-19 (a few samples of this study predate the infection). Cell type and time point are not known. Each CDR3 is given with its conserved first and last residue.

J gene | V gene | CDR3 protein
TRBJ2-2 | TRBV2 | CASSGQGLNTGELFF
TRBJ2-7 | TRBV29-1 | CSVRRAGGEYEQYF
TRBJ1-2 | TRBV7-9 | CASSLAGTGEAPNYGYTF
TRBJ2-4 | TRBV27 | CASSISAGTTLNIQYF
TRBJ1-1 | TRBV3-2 | CASSQDLLGGRTEAFF
TRBJ2-5 | TRBV7-3 | CASSLSGGAAETQYF
TRBJ1-5 | TRBV6-2/TRBV6-3 | CASSYVVVNQPQHF
TRBJ2-1 | TRBV30 | CAWTPGTGISEQFF
TRBJ1-2 | TRBV18 | CASSPPNQLGDYGYTF
TRBJ2-6 | TRBV5-1 | CASSLAGTGANVLTF
TRBJ2-1 | TRBV5-6 | CASSPGDSNNEQFF
TRBJ2-1 | TRBV6-5 | CASSRNDGVHNEQFF
TRBJ1-6 | TRBV12-3/TRBV12-4 | CASSFWESPLHF
TRBJ2-7 | TRBV6-6 | CASGMTGEPFSYEQYF
TRBJ2-7 | TRBV29-1 | CSVTSGTYEQYF
TRBJ2-7 | TRBV15 | CATSRDAGKYEQYF
TRBJ1-1 | TRBV29-1 | CSVLVLGEAFF
TRBJ2-1 | TRBV6-5 | CASSFLGGHNEQFF
TRBJ1-1 | TRBV5-1 | CASSLAEGGNTEAFF
TRBJ1-1 | TRBV5-1 | CASSGGLGYTEAFF
TRBJ1-2 | TRBV2 | CASIRELVYGYTF
TRBJ2-7 | TRBV20-1 | CSARDREYAYEQYF
TRBJ2-7 | TRBV7-2 | CASSRSSSGRAPYEQYF
TRBJ2-7 | TRBV20-1 | CSASAGVSPYEQYF
TRBJ2-5 | TRBV6-5 | CASSYAGTSVTPSQETQYF
TRBJ2-7 | TRBV12-3/TRBV12-4 | CASSPDSWSSYEQYF
TRBJ1-1 | TRBV9 | CASSPGHGTGGTEAFF
TRBJ2-1 | TRBV6-1 | CASSEGTSTGRFNEQFF
TRBJ1-2 | TRBV10-3 | CAISEPGTGGAGGYTF
TRBJ2-1 | TRBV7-9 | CASSFWGQGANEQFF
TRBJ1-1 | TRBV9 | CASSVVSGTAEAFF
TRBJ1-3 | TRBV5-5 | CASSFSRQVAGNTIYF
TRBJ1-1 | TRBV13 | CASTAGGTEAFF
TRBJ2-3 | TRBV20-1 | CSARGSGGRPDTQYF
TRBJ2-1 | TRBV5-6 | CASSLRRLAGDFAYNEQFF
TRBJ1-6 | TRBV6-1 | CASSEAPGQVVPLHF
TRBJ2-1 | TRBV7-3 | CASSGDRGPYNEQFF
TRBJ1-6 | TRBV27 | CASTPDRGRNSPLHF
TRBJ2-7 | TRBV12-3/TRBV12-4 | CASSLPTAGGEQYF
TRBJ2-3 | TRBV7-9 | CASSSPSTDTQYF
TRBJ2-5 | TRBV24-1 | CATSDFGQGARSEQETQYF
TRBJ2-5 | TRBV24-1 | CATSDPGGETQYF
TRBJ2-3 | TRBV12-3/TRBV12-4 | CASSLNRRRSQDTQYF
TRBJ2-2 | TRBV20-1 | CSAREKPLLSGGNTGELFF
TRBJ2-7 | TRBV20-1 | CSARPGSGSYEQYF
TRBJ2-7 | TRBV9 | CASSPVGREASYEQYF
TRBJ1-5 | TRBV5-1 | CASSSKTGDQPQHF
TRBJ1-3 | TRBV7-6 | CASSSEWGDGNTIYF
TRBJ1-1 | TRBV5-1 | CASSLSMGTGAMNTEAFF
TRBJ2-1 | TRBV6-5 | CASSYSPGTRAYNEQFF
TRBJ1-4 | TRBV5-1 | CASSLVPGQYNEKLFF
TRBJ1-6 | TRBV12-3/TRBV12-4 | CASRGTGSGSPLHF
TRBJ2-5 | TRBV4-2 | CASSQESEETQYF
TRBJ2-3 | TRBV9 | CASSVPFSGETDTQYF
TRBJ2-1 | TRBV6-1 | CASSEWRGREQFF
TRBJ1-1 | TRBV12-3/TRBV12-4 | CASSILGRGGSEAFF
TRBJ2-7 | TRBV11-2 | CASSLVFGVAYEQYF
TRBJ2-7 | TRBV9 | CASSVAPQPGLEYEQYF
TRBJ2-1 | TRBV20-1 | CSARDHGAGSYNEQFF
TRBJ2-7 | TRBV2 | CASRLALGARYEQYF